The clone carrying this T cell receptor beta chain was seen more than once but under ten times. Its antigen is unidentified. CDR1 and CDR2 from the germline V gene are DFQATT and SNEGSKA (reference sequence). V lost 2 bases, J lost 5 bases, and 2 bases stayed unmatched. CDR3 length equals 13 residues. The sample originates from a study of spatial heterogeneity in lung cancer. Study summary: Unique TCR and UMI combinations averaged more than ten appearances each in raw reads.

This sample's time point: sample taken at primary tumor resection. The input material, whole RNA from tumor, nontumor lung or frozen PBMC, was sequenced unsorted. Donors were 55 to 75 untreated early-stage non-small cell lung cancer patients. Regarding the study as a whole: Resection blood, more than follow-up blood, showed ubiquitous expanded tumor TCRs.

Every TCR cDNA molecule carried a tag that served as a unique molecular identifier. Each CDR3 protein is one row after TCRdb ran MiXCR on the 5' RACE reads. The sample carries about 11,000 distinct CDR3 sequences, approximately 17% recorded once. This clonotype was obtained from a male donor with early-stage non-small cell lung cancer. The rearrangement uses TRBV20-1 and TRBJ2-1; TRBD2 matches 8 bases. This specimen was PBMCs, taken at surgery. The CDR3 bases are TGCAGTGCTAGATCCGGGAGGGACAATGAGCAGTTCTTC. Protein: CSARSGRDNEQFF.